The 19 T cell receptor beta chains reported below all come from one sample, sequenced in a study of blood T cell repertoires in COVID-19. Assay: immunoSEQ multiplex PCR; the TCRdb copy retains only in-frame clones and omits some. The sample includes 200,000 or so clones, around 84% of them seen just once. The sample consisted of peripheral blood. These receptors originate from a man in his sixties with acute or convalescent COVID-19.

The gene calls are TRBV11-3 and TRBJ2-1, with 8 bases identical to TRBD2. Germline lookup yields CDR1 SGHNT and CDR2 YENEEA. The length of the CDR3 is 16 residues. V was clipped by 3 bases and J by 1 base; unmatched bases: 5. The CDR3 loop reads CASSFTGGPSYNEQFF. CDR3 sequence (DNA): TGTGCCAGCAGCTTCACGGGGGGGCCTTCCTACAATGAGCAGTTCTTC.

The V call is TRBV24-1, the J call TRBJ2-1; D is ambiguous. The germline V and J ends were trimmed by 1 base and 7 bases, with 4 bases remaining between them. The CDR3 length is 12 residues. The germline V gene encodes CDR1 KGHDR and CDR2 SFDVKD. The CDR3 bases are TGTGCCACCAGTGATTTAGCAAATGAGCAGTTCTTC. Its translation is CATSDLANEQFF.

The V call is TRBV15, the J call TRBJ1-5; 7 nucleotides match TRBD1. The CDR3 spans 16 residues. The V segment lost 0 bases and the J segment 4 bases; nucleotides outside the gene matches: 6. Germline V lookup: CDR1 LNHNV, CDR2 YYDKDF (reference sequence). CDR3 bases: TGTGCCACCAGCAGAGATATCGTGACAGGGAATCAGCCCCAGCATTTT. This encodes CATSRDIVTGNQPQHF.

The genes are TRBV3-1 (or the pseudogene TRBV3-2) and TRBJ2-3; 13 bases agree with TRBD2. With 5 bases clipped from V and 2 bases from J, the junction kept 13 bases outside the gene matches. The germline V gene has CDR1 LGHDT and CDR2 YNNKEL (reference sequence). There are 19 residues in the CDR3. The CDR3 region has the DNA TGTGCCAGCAGCGGCCGGCAGTTGGGACTAGCGGGGTTCACAGATACGCAGTATTTT. Amino acids: CASSGRQLGLAGFTDTQYF.

The V gene is TRBV6-2 or TRBV6-3, the J gene TRBJ1-1; the D gene is possibly TRBD1 (6 bases). V lost 0 bases, J lost 8 bases, and 13 bases lay in between. The germline gives CDR1 MNHEY, CDR2 SVGEGT. CDR3 size: 14 residues. The CDR3 loop reads CASSYSFRGREAFF. The CDR3 bases are TGTGCCAGCAGTTACTCTTTCAGGGGAAGGGAAGCTTTCTTT.

J is TRBJ2-7 and V is TRBV20-1, with D tentatively TRBD1 (5 bases). CDR3 length equals 11 residues. The germline V gene encodes CDR1 DFQATT and CDR2 SNEGSKA (reference sequence). The V and J ends lost 0 bases and 6 bases respectively, with 6 bases between them. Here the CDR3 reads CSARDRAEQYF. In nucleotides, the CDR3 is TGCAGTGCTAGAGACAGGGCCGAGCAGTACTTC.

The chain combines TRBV7-2 with TRBJ1-1; D unresolved. The length of the CDR3 is 14 residues. From germline, CDR1 is SGHTA and CDR2 FQGNSA. V lost 4 bases and J 0 bases, leaving 9 bases between the germline ends. The CDR3 coding sequence is TGTGCCAGCAGCTCCCGTAGCATGAACACTGAAGCTTTCTTT. It specifies CASSSRSMNTEAFF.

CDR3 nucleotide sequence: TGTGCCAGCAGCCCCTACGAGGGAAAAGCTTTCTTT. Its translation is CASSPYEGKAFF. The rearrangement joins TRBV7-8 to TRBJ1-1, with D uncertain. CDR1 is SGHVS and CDR2 is FQNEAQ in the germline V gene. This CDR3 spans 12 amino acids. V lost 5 bases, J lost 9 bases, and 13 bases lay in between. Drawing the rest from reference TRBV7-8 and TRBJ1-1, the complete variable domain is GAGVSQSPRYKVAKRGQDVALRCDPISGHVSLFWYQQALGQGPEFLTYFQNEAQLDKSGLPSDRFFAERPEGSVSTLKIQRTQQEDSAVYLCASSPYEGKAFFGQGTRLTVV.

The chain recombines TRBV6-2 or TRBV6-3 with TRBJ2-5; unclear D gene. This CDR3 spans 14 amino acids. With 1 base removed from V and 1 base from J, the gap between germline ends came to 7 bases. The germline CDR1 and CDR2 sequences are MNHEY and SVGEGT. DNA for the CDR3: TGTGCCAGCAGTTACTTTGGCAGCCAAGAGACCCAGTACTTC. It encodes CASSYFGSQETQYF.

This clone was found a few times. The J gene is TRBJ2-7, the V gene TRBV9, with D possibly matching TRBD2 (7 bases). The CDR3 loop spans 14 amino acids. In germline, CDR1 is SGDLS, CDR2 YYNGEE. Trimming shortened V by 2 bases and J by 6 bases, and 15 bases separated the two germline ends. The chain's CDR3 is CASSVGGGDVEQYF. The DNA of the CDR3 is TGTGCCAGCAGCGTCGGAGGGGGGGACGTCGAGCAGTACTTC.

This chain connects TRBV5-4 to TRBJ1-2; D may be TRBD1 (6 bases). Trimming cost V 4 bases and J 10 bases, with 20 bases left between them. The CDR3 has 14 amino acids. Germline V gene lookup returns CDR1 SGHNT and CDR2 YYREEE (reference sequence). CDR3 residues: CASSKSGRGDAYTF. The CDR3 DNA is TGTGCCAGCAGCAAGAGTGGGAGGGGGGACGCCTACACCTTC.

The V call is TRBV11-3, the J call TRBJ2-3, with TRBD2 matching over 7 bases. Unmatched junction bases numbered 8, after V lost 5 bases and J lost 3 bases. CDR3 length: 15 amino acids. The V gene's germline CDR1 is SGHNT and CDR2 YENEEA. The CDR3 DNA sequence: TGTGCCAGCAGCCGCGGGGGACGAGGTACAGATACGCAGTATTTT. Protein product: CASSRGGRGTDTQYF.

V usage is TRBV21-1 and J usage is TRBJ1-6; the table's D call, TRBD1, has no DNA check behind it. TRBV21-1 is marked as a pseudogene. The CDR3 has 17 amino acids. The CDR3, as DNA: TGTGCCAGCAGCAAATCAGGGGACAGCTCCTATAATTCACCCCTCCACTTT. Its protein product is CASSKSGDSSYNSPLHF.

The J gene is TRBJ2-1, the V gene TRBV27; D possibly corresponds to TRBD2 (7 bases). V was trimmed by 9 bases and J by 1 base, leaving 19 bases between them. This CDR3 region has 16 residues. Germline CDR1 MNHEY, CDR2 SMNVEV (reference sequence). CDR3: CASGRGGRRSYNEQFF. CDR3 nucleotide sequence: TGTGCCAGTGGAAGGGGGGGGCGGAGGTCCTACAATGAGCAGTTCTTC.

This chain connects TRBV5-1 to TRBJ2-1, with TRBD2 matching over 14 bases. This CDR3 comprises 16 residues. Germline V lookup: CDR1 SGHRS, CDR2 YFSETQ. V gave up 4 bases and J gave up 4 bases; unmatched junction bases: 4. DNA for the CDR3: TGCGCCAGCAGCGGGGGACTAGCGGGGGTTTACAATGAGCAGTTCTTC. Amino acid sequence: CASSGGLAGVYNEQFF.

In this sample, this clone turned up a few times. The J gene is TRBJ2-2, the V gene TRBV5-6; no definite D call. This CDR3 contains 16 residues. Trimming took off 2 bases at V and 6 bases at J, with 17 bases between the two ends. The germline V gene has CDR1 SGHDT and CDR2 YYEEEE. CDR3 coding DNA: TGTGCCAGCAGCTTCCCAGCGCCCCCTTGGGCCGGGGAGCTGTTTTTT. Amino acid sequence: CASSFPAPPWAGELFF.

DNA for the CDR3: TGTGCCAGCAGCTTAGCTCCAGCTGGCAGCGGCAATCAGCCCCAGCATTTT. Translation: CASSLAPAGSGNQPQHF. The chain combines TRBV7-8 with TRBJ1-5; D unclear. Trimming left V 0 bases short and J 2 bases short, with 14 bases between. Germline CDR1 SGHVS, CDR2 FQNEAQ. This CDR3 comprises 17 residues.

The V and J genes are TRBV21-1 and TRBJ2-2; TRBD1 reflects the table's D call only, with no check against the DNA. TRBV21-1 is an annotated pseudogene. This CDR3 spans 17 amino acids. CDR3 sequence reads: CASSPPGQSKNTGELFF. The CDR3 DNA follows: TGTGCCAGCAGCCCTCCGGGACAGTCAAAGAACACCGGGGAGCTGTTTTTT.

This clone came up a few times. The gene calls are TRBV10-3 and TRBJ2-3; TRBD2 matches 9 bases. The V and J ends lost 10 bases and 5 bases, in that order; junction bases with no gene match: 16. Germline V gene lookup returns CDR1 ENHRY and CDR2 SYGVKD. The CDR3 sequence is 16 residues long. The CDR3 sequence: CATTIAGANVGDTQYF. In DNA, the CDR3 is TGTGCCACGACGATAGCGGGGGCGAATGTAGGAGATACGCAGTATTTT.